This T cell receptor beta chain was recorded in a study of Ad26.COV2.S vaccination and SARS-CoV-2 variants. Study conclusions and caveats: In vaccinated individuals, spike-specific CD8+ and CD4+ T cell responses reportedly displayed substantial breadth.

As regards this clone: Its antigen is unidentified.

Measured with immunoSEQ multiplex PCR; TCRdb has only the in-frame clones, and not every one. The table has under 600,000 clones, 80% to 90% seen once; the top ten hold 1.7%. The ends were cut back, 5 bases at V and 0 bases at J, with 17 bases in the middle. Germline CDR1 reads GTSNPN; CDR2 reads SVGIG (reference sequence). This CDR3 is built from 16 residues. Sample treatment: some 20 received Ad26.COV2.S at low or high dose, single or two shots; about five received placebo; per-sample allocation not given. Sampling took place 63 days after the first vaccine or placebo injection. The sequences come from peripheral blood, collected in a trial of Ad26.COV2.S vaccine versus placebo. The clonotype originates from a person aged 18-65 years who received the Ad26.COV2.S COVID-19 vaccine or a placebo. This chain connects TRBV30 to TRBJ2-1; D may be TRBD2 (6 bases). In nucleotides, the CDR3 is TGTGCCTGGGGGGACCCGAGCGGGTTCTCCTACAATGAGCAGTTCTTC. Translated: CAWGDPSGFSYNEQFF.